This T cell receptor beta chain was retrieved from a study of radiation and T cells in renal cell carcinoma. Study in general: Nephrectomy followed 15 Gy stereotactic body radiation by 4 weeks.

As to time point: blood 2 weeks post-SBRT. Treatment specified: 15 Gy SBRT to primary tumor, nephrectomy 4 weeks later. TCRdb's table, derived via immunoSEQ multiplex PCR, lists solely in-frame clones and lacks some. The sample holds some 58,000 clones, around 78% seen once. This CDR3 contains 13 residues. V was shortened by 1 base and J by 7 bases, with 8 bases between the two germline ends. Per germline, CDR1 SEHNR and CDR2 FQNEAQ (reference sequence). The material was blood, obtained from a patient whose treatment included radiotherapy and nephrectomy. This clonotype was obtained from a man aged 60 to 69 with renal cell carcinoma. This chain connects TRBV7-9 to TRBJ1-5; a weak D match, TRBD1 (5 bases). CDR3 DNA sequence: TGTGCCAGCAGCTTAGGTTGGGGGCAGCCCCAGCATTTT. Translation: CASSLGWGQPQHF.